This T cell receptor beta chain appears in the sequencing data of a study of blood T cell repertoires in COVID-19. The CDR3 consists of 16 residues. The V and J ends lost 1 base and 0 bases respectively, with 12 bases between them. The V gene's germline CDR1 is SGHVS and CDR2 FNYEAQ. Data came from immunoSEQ multiplex PCR; TCRdb stores just in-frame clones and leaves some out. The profile shows about 300,000 clones, over 75% of them singletons. Cohort assignment relied on participant-reported clinical history. The material sequenced was PBMCs or T cells enriched from blood (not recorded which). The receptor was derived from a man aged 25 to 40 who had recovered from COVID-19. The V call is TRBV7-6, the J call TRBJ1-1, with a possible D match to TRBD1 (6 bases). CDR3 protein: CASSLEWGPLNTEAFF. The CDR3 bases are TGTGCCAGCAGCTTAGAATGGGGGCCCTTGAACACTGAAGCTTTCTTT.